This T cell receptor beta chain stems from a study of blood T cell repertoires in COVID-19. Sequenced by immunoSEQ multiplex PCR; TCRdb stores in-frame clones only, minus some. Found here are 120,000 to 150,000 clones, around 85% of them singletons; the top ten hold 8%. The CDR3 extends over 11 amino acids. V dropped 2 bases and J dropped 9 bases, with 7 bases sitting between them. Germline CDR1 is MNHEY and CDR2 is SVGEGT. The source material was peripheral blood. The chain employs TRBV6-2 or TRBV6-3 and TRBJ1-1; the D is unclear. The receptor was isolated from a woman aged 55-69 years with COVID-19, enrolled during active disease. Here the CDR3 reads CASSYGLKAFF. The CDR3 DNA is TGTGCCAGCAGTTACGGGCTAAAAGCTTTCTTT.